This T cell receptor beta chain derives from a study of cytomegalovirus exposure and HLA in healthy donors. Study-wide points: The classifier was said to identify cytomegalovirus status with high specificity and sensitivity.

TCRdb's copy holds only in-frame clones and misses some; the assay was immunoSEQ multiplex PCR. The sample lists under 250,000 clones; about 83% were seen once. CDR1 SNHLY and CDR2 FYNNEI come from the germline V gene. Trimming shortened V by 11 bases and J by 2 bases, and 16 bases separated the two germline ends. CDR3 length: 13 amino acids. In regard to this clone: Antigen specificity is unknown.

The source is a young man in good health and CMV-seronegative. The sample consisted of PBMCs. J is TRBJ2-7 and V is TRBV2; possibly TRBD1 for D (6 bases). CDR3 in DNA: TGTGCCGGATCGAACAGGGTACCCTACGAGCAGTACTTC. Its translation is CAGSNRVPYEQYF.